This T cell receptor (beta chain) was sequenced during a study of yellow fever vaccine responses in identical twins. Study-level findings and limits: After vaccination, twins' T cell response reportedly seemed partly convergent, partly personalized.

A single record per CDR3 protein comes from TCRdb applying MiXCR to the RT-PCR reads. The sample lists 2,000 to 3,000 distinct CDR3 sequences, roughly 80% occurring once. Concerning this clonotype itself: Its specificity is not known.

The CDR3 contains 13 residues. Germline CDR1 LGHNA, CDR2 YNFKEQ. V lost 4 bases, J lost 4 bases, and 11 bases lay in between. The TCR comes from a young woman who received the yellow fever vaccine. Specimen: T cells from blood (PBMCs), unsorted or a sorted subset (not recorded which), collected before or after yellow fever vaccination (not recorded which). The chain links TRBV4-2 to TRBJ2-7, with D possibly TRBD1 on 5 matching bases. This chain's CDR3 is CASSPYKGYEQYF. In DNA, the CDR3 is TGTGCCAGCAGCCCCTACAAGGGGTACGAGCAGTACTTC.